This TCR beta chain was sequenced during a study of shared clonotypes between healthy human individuals. This clone has a single count. Antigen unknown. Broader study findings: When naive CD4 clonotypes were compared across a few donors, 4% to 6.5% were shared. Large sequencing depth failed to make sorted-subset sequencing complete, rarefaction showed.

Using immunoSEQ multiplex PCR, the repertoire was profiled, and TCRdb retains in-frame clones only, with some absent. The table records about 2.1 million clones, 93% of them present only once. Naive CD8 populations comprised CD45RO-negative cells positively selected for CCR7, excluding terminally differentiated effector memory CD45RA+ cells. The sample taken for sequencing was naive CD8+ T cells from PBMCs. This clonotype was obtained from a man aged 18-30 years in good health. Some clones in this sample may be carry-over from other donors' samples.

The CDR3 DNA is TGTGCCAGCAGCTTAGTTCCTAGCGGGGTGGGGGATACGCAGTATTTT. This translates into CASSLVPSGVGDTQYF. The chain links TRBV7-3 to TRBJ2-3; 9 bases agree with TRBD2. Trimming at V came to 2 bases and at J to 6 bases, leaving 9 bases not matched to a gene. Germline V lookup: CDR1 SGHTA, CDR2 FQGTGA. CDR3 length: 16 residues.